The 12 T cell receptor beta chains listed next were all sequenced from one sample in a study of blood T cell repertoires in COVID-19. Assay used: immunoSEQ multiplex PCR; TCRdb lists only in-frame clones, some missing. The sample holds fewer than 250,000 clones, about 84% seen once. Input material: PBMCs or T cells enriched from blood (not recorded which). Receptor source: a woman aged 50 to 65 who had recovered from COVID-19.

This clone is a singleton in its sample. J is TRBJ1-4 and V is TRBV11-3; 9 nucleotides agree with TRBD1. With 5 bases clipped from V and 6 bases from J, the junction kept 4 bases outside the gene matches. The V gene's germline CDR1 is SGHNT and CDR2 YENEEA. This CDR3 is built from 14 residues. DNA of the CDR3: TGTGCCAGCAGCGTGGGACAGGGTTATGAAAAACTGTTTTTT. This gives the protein CASSVGQGYEKLFF.

This clone occurred once. The chain couples TRBV21-1 to TRBJ2-3; TRBD2 reflects the table's D call only, with no check against the DNA. TRBV21-1 is listed as a pseudogene. This CDR3 is built from 14 residues. The DNA of the CDR3 is TGTGCCAGCAGCAAATCGAATAGATCAGATACGCAGTATTTT. Translating it yields CASSKSNRSDTQYF.

The chain joins TRBV27 to TRBJ2-7; 11 nucleotides agree with TRBD2. J was trimmed by 4 bases and V by 3 bases; bases with no gene match: 2. The CDR3 is made up of 14 amino acids. Germline loops: CDR1 MNHEY, CDR2 SMNVEV (reference sequence). CDR3 DNA: TGTGCCAGCAGTTTTACTAGCGGGAGTTACGAGCAGTACTTC. Protein: CASSFTSGSYEQYF.

V gene TRBV5-3 combines with J gene TRBJ2-4; TRBD2 aligns across 7 bases. TRBV5-3 is treated as an ORF (open reading frame) with a function not yet certain. V was clipped by 4 bases and J by 5 bases; unmatched bases: 12. The CDR3 is 16 residues long. The CDR3 here is CARSPDQRGGQNIQYF. The CDR3 DNA sequence: TGTGCCAGAAGCCCCGACCAGAGGGGAGGGCAAAACATTCAGTACTTC.

The V call is TRBV24-1, the J call TRBJ2-2; 7 nucleotides align to TRBD1. The CDR3 consists of 15 residues. CDR1 is KGHDR and CDR2 is SFDVKD in the germline V gene. The junction had 4 bases not matched to a gene; V was cut back by 6 bases and J by 1 base. CDR3 coding DNA: TGTGCCACCAGTTTGGACAGGATGAACACCGGGGAGCTGTTTTTT. Translated, it gives CATSLDRMNTGELFF.

The chain combines TRBV5-5 with TRBJ2-1; D is undetermined. The germline V and J ends were trimmed by 4 bases and 0 bases, with 17 bases remaining between them. Germline CDR1 reads SGHKS; CDR2 reads YYEKEE (reference sequence). The CDR3 is made up of 17 amino acids. CDR3 DNA sequence: TGTGCCAGCAGCCCCCGGAGTAGGCCAAGCTCCTACAATGAGCAGTTCTTC. It yields the protein CASSPRSRPSSYNEQFF. Using reference TRBV5-5 and TRBJ2-1 for the parts outside the CDR3, the full variable domain is DAGVTQSPTHLIKTRGQQVTLRCSPISGHKSVSWYQQVLGQGPQFIFQYYEKEERGRGNFPDRFSARQFPNYSSELNVNALLLGDSALYLCASSPRSRPSSYNEQFFGPGTRLTVL.

The chain is built from TRBV9 and TRBJ2-3; TRBD2 agrees at 15 bases. V shed 3 bases, J shed 5 bases, and the junction held 7 bases outside the gene matches. This CDR3 is built from 17 residues. Germline V lookup: CDR1 SGDLS, CDR2 YYNGEE. CDR3 sequence (DNA): TGTGCCAGCAGCGCCGGGCGGACTAGCGGGAGGGTAGATACGCAGTATTTT. Amino acids: CASSAGRTSGRVDTQYF.

The chain combines TRBV29-1 with TRBJ2-1; D possibly corresponds to TRBD1 (5 bases). The germline V gene has CDR1 SQVTM and CDR2 ANQGSEA. The CDR3 loop spans 16 amino acids. V was trimmed by 6 bases and J by 0 bases, leaving 18 bases between them. The CDR3 loop reads CSVNPQTVSSYNEQFF. The CDR3 region has the DNA TGCAGCGTCAACCCCCAGACAGTGAGCTCCTACAATGAGCAGTTCTTC.

This sequence joins TRBV19 and TRBJ2-3, with D perhaps TRBD2 (5 bases). CDR3 size: 13 residues. Germline V gene sequence: CDR1 LNHDA, CDR2 SQIVND (reference sequence). V was pared by 3 bases and J by 2 bases, with 6 bases between. This CDR3 is CASSMDFTDTQYF. The CDR3 DNA reads as TGTGCCAGTAGTATGGACTTCACAGATACGCAGTATTTT.

This chain uses TRBV18 with TRBJ2-7; 9 bases fit TRBD2. From germline, CDR1 is KGHSH and CDR2 LQKENI. The CDR3 sequence is 15 residues long. V was clipped by 4 bases and J by 7 bases; unmatched bases: 11. CDR3 bases: TGTGCCAGCTCACAAGGGCTAGCGGGGCGGTGGGAGCAGTACTTC. Amino acid sequence: CASSQGLAGRWEQYF.

The chain joins TRBV28 to TRBJ2-1; perhaps TRBD1 as D (6 bases). The V and J ends lost 4 bases and 6 bases respectively, with 16 bases between them. There are 15 residues in the CDR3. CDR1 and CDR2 (germline): MDHEN, SYDVKM. The CDR3 bases are TGTGCCAGCAGTTCAACAGGGACCCGATCCAATGAGCAGTTCTTC. Its translation: CASSSTGTRSNEQFF.

The gene calls are TRBV29-1 and TRBJ1-2, with 8 bases lining up with TRBD1. Germline V gene sequence: CDR1 SQVTM, CDR2 ANQGSEA. V lost 4 bases to trimming and J lost 6 bases; unmatched junction nucleotides: 4. This CDR3 is built from 12 residues. CDR3 sequence: CSVGAGGDGYTF. The CDR3, as DNA: TGCAGCGTTGGGGCAGGGGGCGATGGCTACACCTTC.